The 31 T cell receptor beta chains below were found in one sample sequenced in a study of blood T cells in healthy people across ages. A J-beta primer mix and a sample-barcoded 5' primer were used in a second PCR of roughly 7 to 12 cycles. Using its own MiXCR run on the 5' RACE reads, TCRdb lists one record per CDR3 protein. The repertoire holds fewer than 800,000 distinct CDR3 sequences, with about 30% as singletons. Sequenced: blood. All receptors come from a woman aged 80 or over in good health.

This clonotype has a handful of counts. This chain connects TRBV4-2 to TRBJ1-4; unclear D gene. V lost 0 bases, J lost 3 bases, and 14 bases lay in between. Germline CDR1 LGHNA, CDR2 YNFKEQ. The CDR3 contains 17 residues. CDR3 DNA sequence: TGTGCCAGCAGCCAAGAGGGAAGTCTCATCCCTAATGAAAAACTGTTTTTT. It yields the protein CASSQEGSLIPNEKLFF.

This clonotype was recorded many times. The chain couples TRBV5-6 to TRBJ2-6, with no clear D. The CDR3 has 15 residues. Germline CDR1 and CDR2: SGHDT and YYEEEE. With 2 bases removed from V and 4 bases from J, the gap between germline ends came to 10 bases. The CDR3 is CASSFLISGANVLTF. In DNA form, the CDR3 reads TGTGCCAGCAGCTTTCTTATATCCGGGGCCAACGTCCTGACTTTC.

On this clonotype itself: The germline gene is not matched at one end of the junction; a read error may be the cause. The chain uses TRBV12-3 or TRBV12-4 and TRBJ2-3; 11 bases are a match to TRBD2. There are 16 residues in the CDR3. CDR3 in DNA: TGTGCCAGCAGCCCACTAGCGGGGGCCAGCACAGATGCGCAGTATTTT. Amino acids: CASSPLAGASTDAQYF.

There are a few counts of this clonotype. The chain carries TRBV6-5 and TRBJ2-3; D remains unclear. CDR1 is MNHEY and CDR2 is SVGAGI in the germline V gene. With 2 bases removed from V and 0 bases from J, the gap between germline ends came to 3 bases. The CDR3 is 13 amino acids. CDR3: CASSYASTDTQYF. The CDR3 nucleotides are TGTGCCAGCAGTTACGCTAGCACAGATACGCAGTATTTT.

This clonotype was recorded a few times. The CDR3 region has the DNA TGTGCCAGCAGCTGGGCTGGGTCTGGCAATCAGCCCCAGCATTTT. Translation gives CASSWAGSGNQPQHF. The genes are TRBV12-3 or TRBV12-4 and TRBJ1-5; unclear D gene. This CDR3 is built from 15 residues. V lost 6 bases, J lost 2 bases, and 14 bases lay in between.

This clonotype was counted only a few times. The chain has TRBV24-1 and TRBJ1-2, with D perhaps matching TRBD1 (6 bases). Trimming left V 3 bases short and J 4 bases short, with 11 bases between. Germline CDR1 and CDR2: KGHDR and SFDVKD. This CDR3 has 14 residues. The chain's CDR3 is CATSDPGQTYGYTF. The CDR3 DNA reads as TGTGCCACCAGTGATCCAGGACAGACCTATGGCTACACCTTC.

Turning to this clonotype: A clone one base away is much larger, so this may be a read error. DNA for the CDR3: TGTGCCAGCGGTTACTCAAGGGGGTCCTACAATGAGCAGTTCTTC. This gives the protein CASGYSRGSYNEQFF. The gene calls are TRBV6-2 or TRBV6-3 and TRBJ2-1; D is perhaps TRBD1 (6 bases). The CDR3 extends over 15 amino acids. CDR1 and CDR2 (germline): MNHEY, SVGEGT.

This clonotype was recorded at least ten times. The CDR3 sequence is CASGPPGRFTHEQYF. The CDR3, as DNA: TGTGCCAGCGGTCCGCCGGGCAGGTTTACCCACGAGCAGTACTTC. The chain uses TRBV27 and TRBJ2-7; D call uncertain. Trimming removed 8 bases from V and 5 bases from J, with 22 bases in between. The germline V gene encodes CDR1 MNHEY and CDR2 SMNVEV (reference sequence). This CDR3 spans 15 amino acids.

This clonotype occurred many times. The chain has TRBV20-1 and TRBJ1-5; D remains ambiguous. Germline CDR1 reads DFQATT; CDR2 reads SNEGSKA (reference sequence). This CDR3 region has 14 residues. The V gene lost 0 bases and the J gene lost 1 base, with 7 bases spanning the gap. CDR3 region: CSARDEQSNQPQHF. The CDR3 DNA reads TGCAGTGCTAGAGACGAACAGAGCAATCAGCCCCAGCATTTT.

J is TRBJ2-7 and V is TRBV3-1, with D possibly TRBD1 on 5 matching bases. Trimming removed 1 base at V and 6 bases at J, with 10 bases between. CDR1 LGHDT and CDR2 YNNKEL come from the germline V gene (reference sequence). The CDR3 is 13 residues long. CDR3 protein: CASSQVSQGEQYF. The CDR3 DNA reads TGTGCCAGCAGCCAAGTAAGCCAGGGCGAGCAGTACTTC.

The table lists this clonotype with many counts. The chain recombines TRBV5-6 with TRBJ2-7; D might be TRBD1 (5 bases). Germline lookup yields CDR1 SGHDT and CDR2 YYEEEE. CDR3 length equals 14 residues. Trimming removed 0 bases from V and 2 bases from J, with 9 bases in between. CDR3 residues: CASSLGQLAYEQYF. CDR3 nucleotides: TGTGCCAGCAGCTTGGGACAGTTAGCCTACGAGCAGTACTTC.

Worth noting for this clonotype: A much larger clone lies one base from this, so it may be a read error. The chain recombines TRBV6-5 with TRBJ2-7; 7 positions agree with TRBD1. This CDR3 has 15 residues. CDR1 is MNHEY and CDR2 is SVGAGI in the germline V gene. The CDR3 is CASSDSTGSLSEQYF. In DNA form, the CDR3 reads TGTGCCAGCAGTGACTCGACAGGGTCCCTCAGCGAGCAGTACTTC.

This clonotype was observed a handful of times. The chain recombines TRBV19 with TRBJ2-7, with 7 bases fitting TRBD1. This CDR3 contains 14 residues. Germline CDR1 reads LNHDA; CDR2 reads SQIVND (reference sequence). The V gene end was trimmed by 5 bases and the J gene end by 5 bases; junction bases not matched to a gene: 9. CDR3 protein: CASSPRQGYHEQYF. CDR3 coding DNA: TGTGCCAGTAGTCCGAGACAGGGTTACCACGAGCAGTACTTC.

This clonotype was seen repeatedly, ten times or more. In nucleotides, the CDR3 is TGCAGTGCTTTGGGCCCTAACAGGGGGTCACCCCTCCACTTT. This sequence encodes CSALGPNRGSPLHF. The J gene is TRBJ1-6, the V gene TRBV20-1; 8 bases agree with TRBD1. This CDR3 spans 14 amino acids. The V gene's germline CDR1 is DFQATT and CDR2 SNEGSKA (reference sequence). J gave up 10 bases and V 5 bases, and 10 bases lay outside the gene matches.

The genes are TRBV12-5 and TRBJ2-2, with TRBD2 matching 13 bases. Germline assignment: CDR1 LGHNT and CDR2 FRNRAP. This CDR3 region has 16 residues. Trimming cost V 8 bases and J 4 bases; bases outside gene matches: 7. CDR3 amino acids: CASSRTSGGPTGELFF. As DNA, the CDR3 is TGTGCTAGTTCACGGACTAGCGGGGGTCCCACCGGGGAGCTGTTTTTT.

The J gene is TRBJ2-1, the V gene TRBV27, with D tentatively TRBD2 (5 bases). V lost 3 bases, J lost 2 bases, and 11 bases lay in between. The CDR3 spans 15 residues. The germline V gene encodes CDR1 MNHEY and CDR2 SMNVEV (reference sequence). In DNA form, the CDR3 reads TGTGCCAGCAGTTTCACGGGGATAACCTACAATGAGCAGTTCTTC. Protein product: CASSFTGITYNEQFF.

Comment on this clonotype: Germline is not matched at one junction end, which may reflect a read error. The chain employs TRBV18 and TRBJ2-5, with D possibly being TRBD1 or TRBD2 (5 bases each). The CDR3 is 13 amino acids. Germline V gene sequence: CDR1 KGHSH, CDR2 LQKENI. CDR3 amino acids: CASSPRGGESQYF. The CDR3 nucleotides are TGTGCCAGCTCGCCCCGGGGCGGAGAGTCCCAGTACTTC.

The J gene is TRBJ2-2, the V gene TRBV12-5; maybe TRBD1 (6 bases). CDR1 is LGHNT and CDR2 is FRNRAP in the germline V gene. Between the trimmed V and J ends, which lost 5 bases and 7 bases, there was a span of 23 bases. The CDR3 spans 17 residues. In DNA form, the CDR3 reads TGTGCTAGTGGTCCTCCAGGACAGAGATATCAGGGCGGGGAGCTGTTTTTT. As protein: CASGPPGQRYQGGELFF.

At least ten counts were recorded for this clonotype. V usage is TRBV25-1 and J usage is TRBJ2-5, with D possibly matching TRBD2 (7 bases). The germline V gene has CDR1 MGHDK and CDR2 SYGVNS. Trimming left V 8 bases short and J 6 bases short, with 22 bases between. The CDR3 is made up of 15 amino acids. Written as DNA, the CDR3 is TGTGCCAGCGGGGTTGGGGGGGCCGAAAGAAAGACCCAGTACTTC. Protein sequence: CASGVGGAERKTQYF. Together with reference TRBV25-1 and TRBJ2-5, the CDR3 gives the full variable domain: EADIYQTPRYLVIGTGKKITLECSQTMGHDKMYWYQQDPGMELHLIHYSYGVNSTEKGDLSSESTVSRIRTEHFPLTLESARPSHTSQYLCASGVGGAERKTQYFGPGTRLLVL.

This clonotype was counted many times. V gene TRBV27 combines with J gene TRBJ2-3; unclear D gene. The CDR3 loop spans 14 amino acids. Trimming stripped 2 bases from V and 5 bases from J, with 11 bases between. Germline values: CDR1 MNHEY, CDR2 SMNVEV (reference sequence). The chain's CDR3 is CASSLIRAVDTQYF. The CDR3 DNA reads as TGTGCCAGCAGTTTAATACGGGCGGTAGATACGCAGTATTTT.

J is TRBJ1-1 and V is TRBV7-2; D is uncertain. CDR3 length: 14 amino acids. Germline V gene lookup returns CDR1 SGHTA and CDR2 FQGNSA. Trimming removed 3 bases at V and 1 base at J, with 9 bases between. The CDR3 sequence: CASSFPRENTEAFF. CDR3 bases: TGTGCCAGCAGCTTTCCTAGAGAGAACACTGAAGCTTTCTTT.

For this clonotype: At one boundary the junction diverges from the germline segment, which might be a read error. The DNA for the CDR3 is TGTGCCGGCAGCCAGGAAGATAGGGGTACCCTCTATGGCTACACCTTC. Encoded protein: CAGSQEDRGTLYGYTF. The chain links TRBV14 to TRBJ1-2; D might be TRBD1 (5 bases). CDR3 length: 16 amino acids. Germline loops: CDR1 SGHDN, CDR2 FVKESK.

This clonotype was recorded a few times. This may be a read error: a much more frequent sequence differs by one nucleotide. The CDR3 nucleotides read TGTGCCAACAGCTTCGACACCCCCGAGCAGTACTTC. Its protein product is CANSFDTPEQYF. The chain joins TRBV7-2 to TRBJ2-4, with D hard to call. Gene TRBJ2-7 matches the end of the DNA better, so the J call may be wrong. This CDR3 region has 12 residues. Looked up from germline, CDR1 is SGHTA and CDR2 is FQGNSA.

The V and J genes are TRBV7-2 and TRBJ2-5; D is undetermined. The J call may not be correct, given that the DNA end is closer to TRBJ2-7. Germline lookup yields CDR1 SGHTA and CDR2 FQGNSA. CDR3 size: 13 residues. The CDR3 region has the DNA TGTGCCAGCAGGAAACGGGTCTCCTACGAGCAGTACTTC. Translated: CASRKRVSYEQYF.

Concerning this clonotype: This may be a read error, as it is one base from a much larger clone. CDR3 sequence reads: CAASRDPGRRETQYF. For the CDR3, the DNA is TGTGCCGCCAGCAGAGATCCGGGCAGGCGAGAGACCCAGTACTTC. The genes are TRBV15 and TRBJ2-5; D remains ambiguous. The germline gives CDR1 LNHNV, CDR2 YYDKDF (reference sequence). The CDR3 has 15 amino acids.

The chain combines TRBV27 with TRBJ2-7, with 8 bases identical to TRBD1. TRBJ2-4 explains the end of the DNA better; the J call may be wrong. The CDR3 has 16 residues. The germline CDR1 and CDR2 sequences are MNHEY and SMNVEV (reference sequence). CDR3 coding DNA: TGTGCCAGCAGTTCCCCAGGGGGCGCGGATATAAACATTCAGTACTTC. Its translation: CASSSPGGADINIQYF.

This clonotype has ten or more counts. This chain uses TRBV7-2 with TRBJ2-2; D may be TRBD2 (5 bases). CDR3 length: 16 amino acids. Per germline, CDR1 SGHTA and CDR2 FQGNSA. Trimming left V 1 base short and J 5 bases short, with 14 bases between. CDR3 DNA: TGTGCCAGCAGCTTAGTGACTTGGCGAGGGACCGGGGAGCTGTTTTTT. Its translation is CASSLVTWRGTGELFF.

The chain employs TRBV5-4 and TRBJ1-1; tentative D call: TRBD1 (5 bases). CDR3 length equals 13 residues. Germline V gene data show CDR1 as SGHNT and CDR2 as YYREEE (reference sequence). The V end lost 0 bases, the J end lost 10 bases, and 13 bases lay between the germline ends. This CDR3 is CASSLVGGEGAFF. The DNA for the CDR3 is TGTGCCAGCAGCTTGGTTGGGGGAGAGGGAGCTTTCTTT.

The V call is TRBV7-2, the J call TRBJ2-7; possibly TRBD1 for D (5 bases). The CDR3 extends over 15 amino acids. Germline CDR1 reads SGHTA; CDR2 reads FQGNSA. The V end lost 1 base, the J end lost 2 bases, and 12 bases lay between the germline ends. The CDR3: CASSLVGVKTYEQYF. CDR3 sequence (DNA): TGTGCCAGCAGCTTAGTAGGGGTAAAGACCTACGAGCAGTACTTC. Combining the CDR3 with reference TRBV7-2 and TRBJ2-7 gives the whole variable domain GAGVSQSPSNKVTEKGKDVELRCDPISGHTALYWYRQSLGQGLEFLIYFQGNSAPDKSGLPSDRFSAERTGGSVSTLTIQRTQQEDSAVYLCASSLVGVKTYEQYFGPGTRLTVT.

CDR3 in amino acids: CASSVQRGGGETQYF. The CDR3 nucleotides are TGTGCCAGTAGTGTACAACGGGGAGGAGGAGAGACCCAGTACTTC. This sequence joins TRBV19 and TRBJ2-5; weak D call: TRBD2 (6 bases). CDR3 length: 15 residues. Trimming shortened V by 5 bases and J by 4 bases, and 17 bases separated the two germline ends. Germline V gene lookup returns CDR1 LNHDA and CDR2 SQIVND (reference sequence).

This clonotype was recorded many times. This chain joins TRBV5-1 and TRBJ1-2, with a tentative D call TRBD1 (6 bases). There are 13 residues in the CDR3. Germline CDR1 and CDR2: SGHRS and YFSETQ. V was pared by 0 bases and J by 7 bases, with 10 bases between. The CDR3: CASSLDREGGYTF. Here the CDR3 DNA reads TGCGCCAGCAGCTTGGACAGGGAAGGTGGCTACACCTTC.